This T cell receptor (beta chain) was obtained from a study of OX40 agonist ivuxolimab in advanced cancers. Study background: Prior therapy, whether anti-PD-1, anti-PD-L1 or anti-CTLA-4, was allowed, and roughly 44% had some.

Patients who had autoimmune disease history or got systemic immunosuppression were left out. A note on this clone: Antigen specificity is unknown.

Assay used: immunoSEQ multiplex PCR; TCRdb lists only in-frame clones, some missing. The sample consists of just over 80,000 clones, about 88% of them appearing once. Study-level findings and limits: Partial responders treated at 0.1-3.0 mg/kg exhibited clonal expansion among the lowest measured. The antigen specificity of the peripheral T cells (those that were expanded) was not determined.

The CDR3 extends over 15 amino acids. Deletions cut 5 bases from V and 5 bases from J, with 18 bases between. The germline V gene has CDR1 MDHEN and CDR2 SYDVKM. The V call is TRBV28, the J call TRBJ1-2, with D tentatively TRBD1 (6 bases). The receptor was derived from an adult with an advanced solid tumor such as melanoma, head and neck, liver or kidney cancer. The sequencing used CD4+ or CD8+ T cells sorted from blood, collected in a trial of the OX40 agonist ivuxolimab. In DNA form, the CDR3 reads TGTGCCAGCAGTCACACAGGGTCCTCACTTTATGGCTACACCTTC. This sequence encodes CASSHTGSSLYGYTF.